The next 19 T cell receptor beta chains were all read from a single sample in a study of blood T cell repertoires in COVID-19. Method: immunoSEQ multiplex PCR; TCRdb's copy keeps in-frame clones and lacks some. This table has about 62,000 clones, about nine tenths appearing once. The sample comprised peripheral blood. The origin of the receptors is an elderly woman with acute or convalescent COVID-19.

The chain recombines TRBV14 with TRBJ1-2; TRBD1 is a possible D gene (6 bases). Trimming removed 0 bases from V and 4 bases from J, with 12 bases in between. This CDR3 contains 15 residues. Germline assignment: CDR1 SGHDN and CDR2 FVKESK. The CDR3 region has the DNA TGTGCCAGCAGCCAAGAACTGGACAGCCTCTATGGCTACACCTTC. It codes for CASSQELDSLYGYTF.

The chain combines TRBV5-1 with TRBJ1-1; no reliable D call. V was cut by 0 bases and J by 5 bases, with 14 bases left in between. The CDR3 is 15 residues long. Germline values: CDR1 SGHRS, CDR2 YFSETQ. CDR3 coding DNA: TGCGCCAGCAGCTTGGTTGGGGAGGGTAGGACTGAAGCTTTCTTT. Translating gives CASSLVGEGRTEAFF.

The rearrangement uses TRBV7-9 and TRBJ1-6; perhaps TRBD1 as D (6 bases). V was pared by 1 base and J by 14 bases, with 15 bases between. The V gene's germline CDR1 is SEHNR and CDR2 FQNEAQ (reference sequence). This CDR3 is built from 14 residues. The CDR3 loop is CASSLGGGKGSLHF. DNA of the CDR3: TGTGCCAGCAGCTTAGGAGGGGGAAAGGGGTCCCTCCACTTT.

The chain is built from TRBV5-1 and TRBJ1-2; D gene ambiguous. Deletions cut 1 base from V and 8 bases from J, with 12 bases between. The CDR3 covers 13 residues. Germline-derived CDR1 and CDR2 are SGHRS and YFSETQ. Here the CDR3 reads CASSLRTGEGYTF. CDR3 coding DNA: TGCGCCAGCAGCTTGAGGACCGGGGAAGGCTACACCTTC.

The genes are TRBV12-3 or TRBV12-4 and TRBJ1-5; D call uncertain. V lost 6 bases to trimming and J lost 4 bases, with 7 bases between them. The CDR3 has 12 residues. The CDR3 loop is CASRALNQPQHF. In DNA form, the CDR3 reads TGTGCCAGCAGGGCCCTGAATCAGCCCCAGCATTTT.

Concerning this clone: Other nucleotide sequences in the sample specify the same CDR3. The chain uses TRBV19 and TRBJ2-7; possibly TRBD2 for D (5 bases). Germline CDR1 reads LNHDA; CDR2 reads SQIVND (reference sequence). CDR3 size: 14 residues. Trimming shortened V by 3 bases and J by 0 bases, and 9 bases separated the two germline ends. CDR3 DNA sequence: TGTGCCAGTAGTATCCGGGGAAGCTCCTACGAGCAGTACTTC. This translates into CASSIRGSSYEQYF.

This clone was seen a few times. J is TRBJ1-1 and V is TRBV30; TRBD1 is a possible D gene (5 bases). The V and J ends lost 7 bases and 4 bases respectively, with 19 bases between them. Germline CDR1 GTSNPN, CDR2 SVGIG (reference sequence). The length of the CDR3 is 14 residues. CDR3 DNA: TGTGCCTACCTGGGGGGGGGTAGGGGCACTGAAGCTTTCTTT. It specifies CAYLGGGRGTEAFF.

V gene TRBV4-3 combines with J gene TRBJ1-2, with 10 bases fitting TRBD1. The CDR3 has 16 residues. The V gene end was trimmed by 0 bases and the J gene end by 4 bases; junction bases not matched to a gene: 5. Germline V CDR1 and CDR2: LGHNA, YSLEER. The CDR3 sequence: CASSQDSGQGGYGYTF. The CDR3 region has the DNA TGCGCCAGCAGCCAAGATTCAGGACAGGGGGGCTATGGCTACACCTTC.

The V call is TRBV5-1, the J call TRBJ2-1, with D unclear. Germline V gene data show CDR1 as SGHRS and CDR2 as YFSETQ. V dropped 0 bases and J dropped 5 bases, with 6 bases sitting between them. CDR3 length: 13 residues. The CDR3 region is CASSLDPDNEQFF. For the CDR3, the DNA is TGCGCCAGCAGCTTGGATCCGGACAATGAGCAGTTCTTC. Full variable domain (missing parts from reference TRBV5-1 and TRBJ2-1): KAGVTQTPRYLIKTRGQQVTLSCSPISGHRSVSWYQQTPGQGLQFLFEYFSETQRNKGNFPGRFSGRQFSNSRSEMNVSTLELGDSALYLCASSLDPDNEQFFGPGTRLTVL.

This clone was picked up one time. The chain couples TRBV7-3 to TRBJ2-5, with 8 bases lining up with TRBD1. With 3 bases clipped from V and 5 bases from J, the junction kept 8 bases outside the gene matches. The CDR3 has 15 residues. Germline loops: CDR1 SGHTA, CDR2 FQGTGA. CDR3 nucleotide sequence: TGTGCCAGCAGCTTTGCAGGGGGCCGTCAGGAGACCCAGTACTTC. It translates to CASSFAGGRQETQYF.

The chain employs TRBV29-1 and TRBJ1-5, with 7 positions matching TRBD1. CDR1 and CDR2 from the germline V gene are SQVTM and ANQGSEA. The CDR3 consists of 12 residues. The V segment lost 0 bases and the J segment 11 bases; nucleotides outside the gene matches: 4. The CDR3 sequence is CSVEDLDRAQHF. The CDR3 DNA reads TGCAGCGTTGAAGATTTAGACAGGGCCCAGCATTTT.

The rearrangement links TRBV2 to TRBJ2-7, with TRBD1 as a possible D gene (5 bases). Trimming took 6 bases from V and 6 from J, leaving 15 bases between them. Germline values: CDR1 SNHLY, CDR2 FYNNEI. The CDR3 is 13 residues long. The chain's CDR3 is CASRLTVYLEQYF. The CDR3 DNA is TGTGCCAGCAGGTTGACAGTTTACCTCGAGCAGTACTTC.

This chain connects TRBV2 to TRBJ2-2; 8 nucleotides line up with TRBD1. This CDR3 is built from 14 residues. Germline V gene sequence: CDR1 SNHLY, CDR2 FYNNEI. V trimming: 6 bases; J trimming: 5 bases; junction bases outside the gene matches: 5. CDR3 sequence: CASRRTGRTGELFF. The CDR3 bases are TGTGCCAGCAGGCGGACAGGGAGGACCGGGGAGCTGTTTTTT.

The chain carries TRBV11-2 and TRBJ2-7; weak D call: TRBD1 (5 bases). The V and J ends lost 1 base and 4 bases respectively, with 8 bases between them. This CDR3 has 13 residues. CDR1 and CDR2 from the germline V gene are SGHAT and FQNNGV. For the CDR3, the DNA is TGTGCCAGCAGCTTAGGGACAAAGTACGAGCAGTACTTC. It yields the protein CASSLGTKYEQYF. The full variable domain, completed using reference TRBV11-2 and TRBJ2-7, is EAGVAQSPRYKIIEKRQSVAFWCNPISGHATLYWYQQILGQGPKLLIQFQNNGVVDDSQLPKDRFSAERLKGVDSTLKIQPAKLEDSAVYLCASSLGTKYEQYFGPGTRLTVT.

The rearrangement uses TRBV21-1 and TRBJ1-1; the table calls TRBD1, which could not be checked here. TRBV21-1 is reported as a pseudogene. The CDR3 consists of 12 residues. Here the CDR3 reads CASSKRYSRAFF. The CDR3 nucleotides are TGTGCCAGCAGCAAAAGATACAGTAGAGCTTTCTTT.

J is TRBJ1-1 and V is TRBV3-1 (or the pseudogene TRBV3-2); no clear D gene. The length of the CDR3 is 14 residues. Germline V gives CDR1 LGHDT, CDR2 YNNKEL (reference sequence). V was pared by 3 bases and J by 6 bases, with 14 bases between. CDR3: CASSQALRGAEAFF. Written as DNA, the CDR3 is TGTGCCAGCAGCCAGGCCCTTCGGGGTGCTGAAGCTTTCTTT.

CDR3 nucleotide sequence: TGTGCCAGTAGTGGGCTAGCGGGGATGCGTGAGACCCAGTACTTC. Its translation is CASSGLAGMRETQYF. The chain carries TRBV19 and TRBJ2-5; 9 bases agree with TRBD2. Germline loops: CDR1 LNHDA, CDR2 SQIVND (reference sequence). With V trimmed by 5 bases and J by 5 bases, 9 bases remained unmatched. This CDR3 is built from 15 residues.

The chain is built from TRBV5-1 and TRBJ2-1, with D possibly being TRBD2 (5 bases). The V end lost 4 bases, the J end lost 8 bases, and 22 bases lay between the germline ends. In germline, CDR1 is SGHRS, CDR2 YFSETQ. The CDR3 loop spans 16 amino acids. Written as DNA, the CDR3 is TGCGCCAGCAGCCTCGGGGATCGAGCCGGGTCTGATGAGCAGTTCTTC. Protein product: CASSLGDRAGSDEQFF. The variable domain in full, with the rest retrieved from reference TRBV5-1 and TRBJ2-1, is KAGVTQTPRYLIKTRGQQVTLSCSPISGHRSVSWYQQTPGQGLQFLFEYFSETQRNKGNFPGRFSGRQFSNSRSEMNVSTLELGDSALYLCASSLGDRAGSDEQFFGPGTRLTVL.

The chain couples TRBV5-1 to TRBJ2-2, with TRBD1 matching over 8 bases. The V gene's germline CDR1 is SGHRS and CDR2 YFSETQ. The CDR3 runs 15 residues. Germline trimming cut 3 bases from V and 4 bases from J; bases unmatched to any gene: 5. CDR3 DNA: TGCGCCAGCAGCTCGGACAGGGCAGGCACCGGGGAGCTGTTTTTT. Translation gives CASSSDRAGTGELFF. The whole variable domain, filled in from reference TRBV5-1 and TRBJ2-2, reads KAGVTQTPRYLIKTRGQQVTLSCSPISGHRSVSWYQQTPGQGLQFLFEYFSETQRNKGNFPGRFSGRQFSNSRSEMNVSTLELGDSALYLCASSSDRAGTGELFFGEGSRLTVL.